Listed here are 10 T cell receptor beta chains from one sample, sequenced in a study of T cell responses to AZD1222 COVID-19 vaccine. Assay used: immunoSEQ multiplex PCR; TCRdb lists only in-frame clones, some missing. This sample has 110,000 or so clones, with around 89% found just once. The material was peripheral blood, obtained 28 days after the second AZD1222 dose. The receptors were sampled from an adult who received the AZD1222 COVID-19 vaccine.

This chain uses TRBV28 with TRBJ1-4; D call uncertain. This CDR3 region has 14 residues. Germline V gene data show CDR1 as MDHEN and CDR2 as SYDVKM. V lost 6 bases and J 0 bases, leaving 8 bases between the germline ends. CDR3 bases: TGTGCCAGCAGCCCTAGCGCAACTAATGAAAAACTGTTTTTT. Translating it yields CASSPSATNEKLFF. Full variable domain (rest looked up from reference TRBV28 and TRBJ1-4): DVKVTQSSRYLVKRTGEKVFLECVQDMDHENMFWYRQDPGLGLRLIYFSYDVKMKEKGDIPEGYSVSREKKERFSLILESASTNQTSMYLCASSPSATNEKLFFGSGTQLSVL.

The chain carries TRBV4-3 and TRBJ2-7; no definite D call. CDR1 is LGHNA, CDR2 YSLEER, per germline. V shed 1 base and J shed 2 bases, with 18 bases lying between them. The CDR3 runs 17 residues. The CDR3 nucleotides read TGCGCCAGCAGCCAAGGCTGGATGGAAGTGAGCGCCTACGAGCAGTACTTC. This codes for CASSQGWMEVSAYEQYF.

This clone is classed as medium-sized. The chain employs TRBV11-1 and TRBJ1-4; D ambiguous. Germline loops: CDR1 SGHAT, CDR2 FQDESV (reference sequence). V was shortened by 8 bases and J by 8 bases, with 9 bases between the two germline ends. CDR3 size: 11 residues. The CDR3 sequence: CASSGGEKLFF. The DNA for the CDR3 is TGTGCCAGCTCCGGAGGGGAAAAACTGTTTTTT. Full variable domain (missing parts from reference TRBV11-1 and TRBJ1-4): EAEVAQSPRYKITEKSQAVAFWCDPISGHATLYWYRQILGQGPELLVQFQDESVVDDSQLPKDRFSAERLKGVDSTLKIQPAELGDSAMYLCASSGGEKLFFGSGTQLSVL.

The rearrangement joins TRBV5-4 to TRBJ1-2, with 8 bases aligning to TRBD1. Germline V gene lookup returns CDR1 SGHNT and CDR2 YYREEE (reference sequence). The CDR3 spans 15 residues. V shed 0 bases and J 4 bases; nucleotides not matched to a gene: 5. CDR3 bases: TGTGCCAGCAGCTTGGCTGACAGGGGAGGCTATGGCTACACCTTC. Protein product: CASSLADRGGYGYTF.

J is TRBJ2-7 and V is TRBV11-1, with TRBD2 as a possible D gene (6 bases). The V end lost 5 bases, the J end lost 4 bases, and 12 bases lay between the germline ends. Germline loops: CDR1 SGHAT, CDR2 FQDESV (reference sequence). CDR3 length: 13 residues. CDR3 nucleotides: TGTGCCAGCAGCCCGGGACTGACATACGAGCAGTACTTC. This translates into CASSPGLTYEQYF.

The J gene is TRBJ2-1, the V gene TRBV9; 16 bases map to TRBD2. J gave up 12 bases and V 3 bases, and 6 bases lay outside the gene matches. The germline V gene has CDR1 SGDLS and CDR2 YYNGEE. The CDR3 consists of 15 residues. The DNA of the CDR3 is TGTGCCAGCAGCGCAATGGGACTAGCGGGAGGGGTGCAGTTCTTC. It specifies CASSAMGLAGGVQFF.

V is TRBV5-6 and J is TRBJ2-3; unclear D gene. V was trimmed by 1 base and J by 4 bases, leaving 4 bases between them. The V gene's germline CDR1 is SGHDT and CDR2 YYEEEE. This CDR3 comprises 12 residues. This CDR3 reads CASSLPADTQYF. The CDR3 DNA follows: TGTGCCAGCAGCTTGCCTGCAGATACGCAGTATTTT.

This clone was seen only once. This chain connects TRBV28 to TRBJ2-3; 8 bases agree with TRBD2. Trimming removed 3 bases from V and 5 bases from J; junction bases left unmatched: 4. Per germline, CDR1 MDHEN and CDR2 SYDVKM. The CDR3 spans 14 residues. CDR3 residues: CASSLTLAGDTQYF. CDR3 DNA sequence: TGTGCCAGCAGTTTGACGCTAGCGGGAGATACGCAGTATTTT.

This clone showed up just once. This chain joins TRBV28 and TRBJ1-6, with a tentative D call TRBD1 (6 bases). The V gene lost 4 bases and the J gene lost 0 bases, with 16 bases spanning the gap. The CDR3 runs 18 residues. From germline, CDR1 is MDHEN and CDR2 SYDVKM. Written as DNA, the CDR3 is TGTGCCAGCAGTTCAATCGACAGGTTTACCTCCTATAATTCACCCCTCCACTTT. Translation gives CASSSIDRFTSYNSPLHF. The variable domain in full, completed from reference TRBV28 and TRBJ1-6, reads DVKVTQSSRYLVKRTGEKVFLECVQDMDHENMFWYRQDPGLGLRLIYFSYDVKMKEKGDIPEGYSVSREKKERFSLILESASTNQTSMYLCASSSIDRFTSYNSPLHFGNGTRLTVT.

Worth noting for this clone: An end of the junction does not agree with germline; a read error may underlie this. V gene TRBV2 combines with J gene TRBJ1-1; D unresolved. CDR3 length: 14 residues. Germline lookup yields CDR1 SNHLY and CDR2 FYNNEI. The CDR3: CASREDTYYIEAFF. CDR3 nucleotide sequence: TGTGCCAGCAGGGAAGACACATACTACATCGAAGCTTTCTTT. Variable domain in full (rest from reference TRBV2 and TRBJ1-1): EPEVTQTPSHQVTQMGQEVILRCVPISNHLYFYWYRQILGQKVEFLVSFYNNEISEKSEIFDDQFSVERPDGSNFTLKIRSTKLEDSAMYFCASREDTYYIEAFFGQGTRLTVV.